The 30 T cell receptor beta chains reported below all come from one sample, sequenced in a study of T cells in Graves' hyperthyroidism and ophthalmopathy. The TCR beta CDR3 regions underwent amplification using RNA transcripts as the source. A set of HTBI primers served as the primers for a first-round RT-PCR of the TCR CDR3. TCRdb used MiXCR to reprocess the multiplex PCR reads, holding one entry per CDR3 protein. The sample contains about 690,000 distinct CDR3 sequences, roughly 17% of which appear only once. What was sequenced was blood. The receptors come from a man aged 50 to 59 with Graves' hyperthyroidism.

The chain recombines TRBV7-8 with TRBJ1-2; maybe TRBD1 (5 bases). The ends were cut back, 3 bases at V and 0 bases at J, with 14 bases in the middle. The V gene's germline CDR1 is SGHVS and CDR2 FQNEAQ. CDR3 size: 16 residues. CDR3 protein: CASSLGPGKANYGYTF. Here the CDR3 DNA reads TGTGCCAGCAGCTTGGGGCCAGGGAAAGCTAACTATGGCTACACCTTC. Combining the CDR3 with reference TRBV7-8 and TRBJ1-2 gives the whole variable domain GAGVSQSPRYKVAKRGQDVALRCDPISGHVSLFWYQQALGQGPEFLTYFQNEAQLDKSGLPSDRFFAERPEGSVSTLKIQRTQQEDSAVYLCASSLGPGKANYGYTFGSGTRLTVV.

Regarding this clonotype: A read error may produce the germline difference seen at one junction end. The V call is TRBV6-1, the J call TRBJ1-2; possibly TRBD1 for D (5 bases). The CDR3 totals 12 residues. CDR1 and CDR2 from the germline V gene are MNHNS and SASEGT. The CDR3 DNA reads as TGTGACAGCAGCCCTTGGGGGGATGGCTACACCTTC. Translation gives CDSSPWGDGYTF.

This clonotype showed up just a few times. The chain has TRBV13 and TRBJ2-2; D is unclear. The CDR3 spans 12 residues. V lost 8 bases and J lost 4, with 8 bases in between. Germline assignment: CDR1 PRHDT and CDR2 FYEKMQ (reference sequence). CDR3 residues: CASHISTGELFF. The CDR3 DNA reads TGTGCCAGCCACATTTCCACCGGGGAGCTGTTTTTT.

This clonotype was counted many times. The chain combines TRBV28 with TRBJ1-5; perhaps TRBD1 as D (5 bases). The V end was cut by 4 bases, the J end by 0 bases, with 13 bases between. The CDR3 length is 16 residues. Germline assignment: CDR1 MDHEN and CDR2 SYDVKM. This chain's CDR3 is CASSSAGGGSNQPQHF. The CDR3 nucleotides are TGTGCCAGCAGTTCCGCCGGGGGGGGTAGCAATCAGCCCCAGCATTTT.

The rearrangement uses TRBV28 and TRBJ2-4; possibly TRBD2 for D (6 bases). This CDR3 contains 14 residues. V was trimmed by 7 bases and J by 2 bases, leaving 12 bases between them. Germline loops: CDR1 MDHEN, CDR2 SYDVKM. The CDR3 DNA reads as TGTGCCAGCAAGATTGGAGGGCCCAAAAACATTCAGTACTTC. It specifies CASKIGGPKNIQYF. The full variable domain, with the rest looked up from reference TRBV28 and TRBJ2-4, is DVKVTQSSRYLVKRTGEKVFLECVQDMDHENMFWYRQDPGLGLRLIYFSYDVKMKEKGDIPEGYSVSREKKERFSLILESASTNQTSMYLCASKIGGPKNIQYFGAGTRLSVL.

This clonotype turned up a few times. The chain carries TRBV30 and TRBJ2-1, with TRBD2 matching over 7 bases. The CDR3 totals 15 residues. Germline CDR1 and CDR2: GTSNPN and SVGIG (reference sequence). Unmatched junction bases numbered 10, after V lost 0 bases and J lost 8 bases. The CDR3 DNA reads as TGTGCCTGGAGTGTCATCATGGGGGGGGGGGATGAGCAGTTCTTC. Residues: CAWSVIMGGGDEQFF.

Of note for this clonotype: The junction and the germline gene differ at one end; a read error may be behind it. The rearrangement joins TRBV5-1 to TRBJ1-1, with 9 bases lining up with TRBD1. Germline loops: CDR1 SGHRS, CDR2 YFSETQ. The CDR3 sequence is 15 residues long. CDR3 sequence reads: CASSQGTGLDTEAFF. Written as DNA, the CDR3 is TGCGCCAGCAGCCAGGGGACAGGGTTGGACACCGAAGCTTTCTTT.

This clonotype occurred a few times. The chain recombines TRBV25-1 with TRBJ1-1; D uncertain. The CDR3 length is 17 residues. The germline V and J ends were trimmed by 5 bases and 3 bases, with 22 bases remaining between them. Germline loops: CDR1 MGHDK, CDR2 SYGVNS. The chain's CDR3 is CASSQTVDAVLYTEAFF. The CDR3 DNA is TGTGCCAGCAGTCAAACCGTAGATGCAGTCCTCTACACTGAAGCTTTCTTT.

This clonotype showed up many times. This chain connects TRBV10-3 to TRBJ1-5; D gene ambiguous. This CDR3 contains 12 residues. V was clipped by 6 bases and J by 1 base, with 4 bases between them. Germline V gives CDR1 ENHRY, CDR2 SYGVKD. The CDR3 sequence is CAISNSNQPQHF. The CDR3 nucleotides read TGTGCCATCAGCAACAGCAATCAGCCCCAGCATTTT.

This chain joins TRBV6-5 and TRBJ2-3; 11 nucleotides align to TRBD2. CDR1 and CDR2 from the germline V gene are MNHEY and SVGAGI. This CDR3 spans 16 amino acids. V dropped 4 bases and J dropped 1; count of bases not matched to a gene: 4. The CDR3 sequence is CASSSLAGGRTDTQYF. CDR3 bases: TGTGCCAGCAGTTCCCTAGCGGGAGGCCGCACAGATACGCAGTATTTT.

The sample holds many counts of this clonotype. The rearrangement joins TRBV28 to TRBJ1-5; TRBD1 matches at 10 bases. V lost 0 bases, J lost 4 bases, and 6 bases stayed unmatched. Germline V CDR1 and CDR2: MDHEN, SYDVKM. The CDR3 spans 17 residues. The CDR3, as DNA: TGTGCCAGCAGTTTATGGACAGGGGGCTATAGGAATCAGCCCCAGCATTTT. Encoded protein: CASSLWTGGYRNQPQHF.

This clonotype occurred a few times. The chain is built from TRBV25-1 and TRBJ2-7, with unresolved D. The CDR3 sequence is 14 residues long. V shed 3 bases and J shed 2 bases, with 11 bases lying between them. In germline, CDR1 is MGHDK, CDR2 SYGVNS. CDR3 protein: CASSDIGPPYEQYF. The CDR3 DNA is TGTGCCAGCAGTGATATCGGTCCCCCCTACGAGCAGTACTTC.

The J gene is TRBJ2-1, the V gene TRBV4-1; 8 bases match TRBD2. Germline assignment: CDR1 MGHRA and CDR2 YSYEKL. Losses at the gene ends were 7 bases for V and 3 bases for J; bases not matched to a gene: 5. The CDR3 consists of 14 residues. The CDR3, as DNA: TGCGCCAGCAATTCAGCGGGAGTCTACAATGAGCAGTTCTTC. It codes for CASNSAGVYNEQFF.

The sample holds many counts of this clonotype. The rearrangement uses TRBV28 and TRBJ2-3, with 9 positions matching TRBD2. CDR3 length equals 18 residues. Looked up from germline, CDR1 is MDHEN and CDR2 is SYDVKM. With V trimmed by 4 bases and J by 3 bases, 14 bases remained unmatched. CDR3 protein: CASSSPSGSGRRTDTQYF. For the CDR3, the DNA is TGTGCCAGCAGTTCTCCCTCGGGTAGCGGGAGAAGAACAGATACGCAGTATTTT.

Details on this clonotype: Just one base apart from a much larger clone, this may be a read error. The V call is TRBV11-3, the J call TRBJ2-1, with 10 nucleotides matching TRBD1. Germline-derived CDR1 and CDR2 are SGHNT and YENEEA. CDR3 size: 16 residues. The DNA of the CDR3 is TGTGCCAGCAGCTTAGGTGAAGGGACAGGGGACAATGAGCACTTCTTC. Protein: CASSLGEGTGDNEHFF.

This sequence joins TRBV5-4 and TRBJ2-3; TRBD1 matches 9 bases. V lost 6 bases to trimming and J lost 8 bases; unmatched junction nucleotides: 10. The CDR3 sequence is 14 residues long. The V gene's germline CDR1 is SGHNT and CDR2 YYREEE (reference sequence). CDR3 sequence reads: CASIRDRVVGTQYF. In DNA, the CDR3 is TGTGCCAGCATCAGGGACAGGGTCGTCGGTACGCAGTATTTT.

This chain links TRBV9 with TRBJ1-6; D remains ambiguous. This CDR3 comprises 14 residues. V dropped 3 bases and J dropped 6 bases, with 10 bases sitting between them. Per germline, CDR1 SGDLS and CDR2 YYNGEE. The DNA for the CDR3 is TGTGCCAGCAGCGGGGAGGCAGCTAATTCACCCCTCCACTTT. The encoded protein is CASSGEAANSPLHF.

V gene TRBV20-1 combines with J gene TRBJ2-3, with 10 bases fitting TRBD2. Germline V gene lookup returns CDR1 DFQATT and CDR2 SNEGSKA (reference sequence). After removal of 1 base from V and 6 bases from J, the junction contained 10 bases not matched to a gene. The CDR3 spans 16 residues. This CDR3 is CSARVGSGRAHDTQYF. DNA of the CDR3: TGCAGTGCTAGAGTGGGGAGCGGGAGGGCCCATGATACGCAGTATTTT.

This clonotype was seen only a few times. The chain has TRBV5-1 and TRBJ1-1, with 12 bases aligning to TRBD1. Germline V gene data show CDR1 as SGHRS and CDR2 as YFSETQ. This CDR3 comprises 17 residues. The junction had 10 bases not matched to a gene; V was cut back by 3 bases and J by 4 bases. CDR3 bases: TGCGCCAGCAGCTGGACCGGGACAGGGGGCTTGGTCACTGAAGCTTTCTTT. Residues: CASSWTGTGGLVTEAFF.

This clonotype was observed many times. The chain carries TRBV6-1 and TRBJ1-5; TRBD1 agrees at 8 bases. Trimming removed 5 bases from V and 6 bases from J; junction bases left unmatched: 18. The CDR3 is 18 residues long. The germline V gene encodes CDR1 MNHNS and CDR2 SASEGT. The chain's CDR3 is CASSSDLFGQGESQPQHF. In nucleotides, the CDR3 is TGTGCCAGCAGTTCCGATCTGTTCGGACAGGGCGAGAGTCAGCCCCAGCATTTT.

Only a few counts were recorded for this clonotype. The CDR3 region has the DNA TGCAGTGCTGGGGACAGCGCACTAAACAATCAGCCCCAGCATTTT. It yields the protein CSAGDSALNNQPQHF. The rearrangement links TRBV20-1 to TRBJ1-5, with 7 bases lining up with TRBD1. The CDR3 covers 15 residues. V lost 5 bases and J lost 3; bases outside the gene matches: 10. Germline CDR1 reads DFQATT; CDR2 reads SNEGSKA (reference sequence).

This clonotype was seen repeatedly, ten times or more. V gene TRBV10-3 combines with J gene TRBJ2-1; 12 bases line up with TRBD1. V gave up 10 bases and J gave up 6 bases; unmatched junction bases: 10. The germline V gene encodes CDR1 ENHRY and CDR2 SYGVKD. The CDR3 contains 15 residues. DNA of the CDR3: TGTGCCACGTTACCCGGGACAGGGGGCCGCAATGAGCAGTTCTTC. Translation gives CATLPGTGGRNEQFF.

This clonotype was observed many times. V is TRBV27 and J is TRBJ2-1, with D possibly called TRBD1 or TRBD2 (5 bases each). Between the trimmed V and J ends, which lost 4 bases and 8 bases, there was a span of 9 bases. CDR3 length: 12 residues. In germline, CDR1 is MNHEY, CDR2 SMNVEV (reference sequence). CDR3 nucleotide sequence: TGTGCCAGCAGTTACAGAGGGGATGAGCAGTTCTTC. Its protein product is CASSYRGDEQFF.

This clonotype was recorded a few times. The chain joins TRBV3-1 to TRBJ1-4, with a tentative D call TRBD1 (6 bases). V was trimmed by 0 bases and J by 8 bases, leaving 13 bases between them. Germline CDR1 reads LGHDT; CDR2 reads YNNKEL (reference sequence). This CDR3 is built from 15 residues. The CDR3 here is CASSQDYRVGEKLFF. The CDR3 DNA reads as TGTGCCAGCAGCCAAGACTACAGGGTGGGCGAAAAACTGTTTTTT.

The sample holds many counts of this clonotype. The chain uses TRBV27 and TRBJ2-6; 11 bases are shared with TRBD1. Germline values: CDR1 MNHEY, CDR2 SMNVEV (reference sequence). V lost 7 bases, J lost 4 bases, and 6 bases stayed unmatched. This CDR3 has 16 amino acids. The CDR3 DNA reads TGTGCCAGCAAACCGGGACAGGGGGGGGGGGCCAACGTCCTGACTTTC. Its protein is CASKPGQGGGANVLTF.

This clonotype appeared a few times. The chain combines TRBV29-1 with TRBJ2-1; D is undetermined. The V end was cut by 8 bases, the J end by 3 bases, with 8 bases between. This CDR3 comprises 11 residues. Germline V lookup: CDR1 SQVTM, CDR2 ANQGSEA. In DNA, the CDR3 is TGCAGCTCGGACGGCTACAATGAGCAGTTCTTC. Amino acid sequence: CSSDGYNEQFF.

This clonotype was seen repeatedly, ten times or more. The chain employs TRBV20-1 and TRBJ2-5; tentatively, D is TRBD1 or TRBD2 (6 bases each). V dropped 6 bases and J dropped 3 bases, with 20 bases sitting between them. Germline CDR1 reads DFQATT; CDR2 reads SNEGSKA (reference sequence). The CDR3 spans 15 residues. In nucleotides, the CDR3 is TGCAGTGCGCTGGGACATGGAGGGTTTGAAGAGACCCAGTACTTC. Its protein is CSALGHGGFEETQYF.

This clonotype was counted many times. The V gene is TRBV7-3, the J gene TRBJ2-1; maybe TRBD1 (6 bases). The CDR3 is made up of 16 amino acids. CDR1 SGHTA and CDR2 FQGTGA come from the germline V gene. Trimming stripped 5 bases from V and 0 bases from J, with 14 bases between. Here the CDR3 DNA reads TGTGCCAGCAGCCCCAGGGGCACCAGCTCCTACAATGAGCAGTTCTTC. It yields the protein CASSPRGTSSYNEQFF.

This clonotype was seen at least ten times. The chain is built from TRBV25-1 and TRBJ2-3; D remains unclear. V was shortened by 1 base and J by 0 bases, with 23 bases between the two germline ends. Germline CDR1 reads MGHDK; CDR2 reads SYGVNS. The CDR3 contains 20 residues. CDR3 in DNA: TGTGCCAGCAGTGAATCTGTACGCCGACCCCCGGCCTCTAGCACAGATACGCAGTATTTT. It codes for CASSESVRRPPASSTDTQYF. The complete variable domain, with remaining parts taken from reference TRBV25-1 and TRBJ2-3, reads EADIYQTPRYLVIGTGKKITLECSQTMGHDKMYWYQQDPGMELHLIHYSYGVNSTEKGDLSSESTVSRIRTEHFPLTLESARPSHTSQYLCASSESVRRPPASSTDTQYFGPGTRLTVL.

This clonotype was found many times. This chain joins TRBV19 and TRBJ2-3; D may be TRBD1 (6 bases). The germline CDR1 and CDR2 sequences are LNHDA and SQIVND (reference sequence). The CDR3 extends over 15 amino acids. V lost 4 bases to trimming and J lost 0 bases, with 11 bases between them. CDR3: CASSTTGQSTDTQYF. CDR3 DNA sequence: TGTGCCAGTAGTACCACAGGACAGAGCACAGATACGCAGTATTTT.